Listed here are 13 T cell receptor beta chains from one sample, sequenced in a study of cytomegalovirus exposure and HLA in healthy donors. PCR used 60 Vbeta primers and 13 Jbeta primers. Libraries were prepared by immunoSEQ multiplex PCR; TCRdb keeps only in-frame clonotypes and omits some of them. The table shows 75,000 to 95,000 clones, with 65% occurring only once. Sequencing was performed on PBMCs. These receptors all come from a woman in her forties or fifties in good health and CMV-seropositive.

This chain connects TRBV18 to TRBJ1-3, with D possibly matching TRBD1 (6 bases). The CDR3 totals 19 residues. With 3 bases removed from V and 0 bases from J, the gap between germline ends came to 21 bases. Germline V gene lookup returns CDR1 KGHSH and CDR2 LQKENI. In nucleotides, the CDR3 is TGTGCCAGCTCACCTGCCTGGGCAGGGGCCACCCTCTCTGGAAACACCATATATTTT. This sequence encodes CASSPAWAGATLSGNTIYF.

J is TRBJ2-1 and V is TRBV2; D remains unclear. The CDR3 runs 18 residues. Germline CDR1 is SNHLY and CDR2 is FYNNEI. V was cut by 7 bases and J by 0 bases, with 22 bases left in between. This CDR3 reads CASNPGPEIPSSYNEQFF. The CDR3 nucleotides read TGTGCCAGCAATCCGGGTCCCGAAATTCCTAGCTCCTACAATGAGCAGTTCTTC.

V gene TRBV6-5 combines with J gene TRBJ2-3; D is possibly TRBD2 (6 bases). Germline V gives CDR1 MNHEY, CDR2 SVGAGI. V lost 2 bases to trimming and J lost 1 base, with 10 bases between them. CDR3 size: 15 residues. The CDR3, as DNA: TGTGCCAGCAGTTACCTTAGCGGACGCACAGATACGCAGTATTTT. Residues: CASSYLSGRTDTQYF.

CDR3 nucleotide sequence: TGTGCCAGCAGTGAACAGGGACAGTATAATTCACCCCTCCACTTT. Its protein is CASSEQGQYNSPLHF. The chain couples TRBV2 to TRBJ1-6; TRBD1 matches 7 bases. The CDR3 runs 15 residues. Germline values: CDR1 SNHLY, CDR2 FYNNEI. V dropped 2 bases and J dropped 4; count of bases not matched to a gene: 2.

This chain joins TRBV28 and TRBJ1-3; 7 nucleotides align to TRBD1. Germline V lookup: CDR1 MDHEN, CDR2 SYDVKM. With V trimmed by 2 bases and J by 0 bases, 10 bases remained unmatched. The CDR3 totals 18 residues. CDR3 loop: CASSLTEGQSSSGNTIYF. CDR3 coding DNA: TGTGCCAGCAGTTTAACCGAGGGACAGTCGAGCTCTGGAAACACCATATATTTT.

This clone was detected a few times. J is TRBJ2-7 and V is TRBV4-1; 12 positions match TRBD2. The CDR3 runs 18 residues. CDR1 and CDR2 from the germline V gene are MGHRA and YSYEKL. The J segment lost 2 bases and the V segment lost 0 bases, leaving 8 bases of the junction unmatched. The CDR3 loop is CASSQDRRLAGVPYEQYF. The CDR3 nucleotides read TGCGCCAGCAGCCAAGATCGGCGACTAGCGGGGGTGCCCTACGAGCAGTACTTC.

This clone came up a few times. CDR3 coding DNA: TGTGCCAGCACCGGCCGGGGAGTGTACGAGCAGTACTTC. This encodes CASTGRGVYEQYF. The chain carries TRBV6-5 and TRBJ2-7, with D possibly TRBD2 on 5 matching bases. Looked up from germline, CDR1 is MNHEY and CDR2 is SVGAGI. Trimming pared 7 bases from V and 4 bases from J, leaving 14 bases between. The CDR3 is made up of 13 amino acids.

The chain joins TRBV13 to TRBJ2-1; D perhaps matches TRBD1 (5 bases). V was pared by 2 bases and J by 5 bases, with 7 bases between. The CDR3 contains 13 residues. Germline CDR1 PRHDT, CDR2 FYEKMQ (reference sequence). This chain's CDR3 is CASSLQGNNEQFF. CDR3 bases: TGTGCCAGCAGCTTACAGGGAAACAATGAGCAGTTCTTC.

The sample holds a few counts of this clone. The CDR3 nucleotides are TGTGCCAGCAGTTTACAGGGTTGGTCCTACGAGCAGTACTTC. As protein: CASSLQGWSYEQYF. V gene TRBV27 combines with J gene TRBJ2-7; D might be TRBD1 (5 bases). The V gene lost 2 bases and the J gene lost 1 base, with 9 bases spanning the gap. The CDR3 is 14 residues long. Germline V gene data show CDR1 as MNHEY and CDR2 as SMNVEV (reference sequence).

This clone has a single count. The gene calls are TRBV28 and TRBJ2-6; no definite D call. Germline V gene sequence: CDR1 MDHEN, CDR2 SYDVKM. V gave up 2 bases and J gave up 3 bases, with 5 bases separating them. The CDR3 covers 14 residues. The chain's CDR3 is CASSLTDGANVLTF. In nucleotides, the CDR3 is TGTGCCAGCAGTTTAACAGATGGGGCCAACGTCCTGACTTTC.

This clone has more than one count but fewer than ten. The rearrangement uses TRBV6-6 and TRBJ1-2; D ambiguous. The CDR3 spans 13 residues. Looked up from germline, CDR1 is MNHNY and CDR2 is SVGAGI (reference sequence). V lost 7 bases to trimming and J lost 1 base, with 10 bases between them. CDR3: CASTTAGNYGYTF. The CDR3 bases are TGTGCCAGCACTACTGCTGGTAACTATGGCTACACCTTC.

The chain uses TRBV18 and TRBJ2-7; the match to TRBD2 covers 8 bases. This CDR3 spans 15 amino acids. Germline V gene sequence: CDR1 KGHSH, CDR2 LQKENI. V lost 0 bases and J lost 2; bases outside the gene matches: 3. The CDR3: CASSPPAAGAYEQYF. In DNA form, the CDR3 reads TGTGCCAGCTCACCACCCGCAGCGGGGGCCTACGAGCAGTACTTC.

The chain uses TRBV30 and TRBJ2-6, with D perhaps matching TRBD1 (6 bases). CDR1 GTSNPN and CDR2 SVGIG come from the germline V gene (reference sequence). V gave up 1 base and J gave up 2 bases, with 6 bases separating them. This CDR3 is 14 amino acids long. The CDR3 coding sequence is TGTGCCTGGAGTGCAGGGGCTGGGGCCAACGTCCTGACTTTC. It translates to CAWSAGAGANVLTF.